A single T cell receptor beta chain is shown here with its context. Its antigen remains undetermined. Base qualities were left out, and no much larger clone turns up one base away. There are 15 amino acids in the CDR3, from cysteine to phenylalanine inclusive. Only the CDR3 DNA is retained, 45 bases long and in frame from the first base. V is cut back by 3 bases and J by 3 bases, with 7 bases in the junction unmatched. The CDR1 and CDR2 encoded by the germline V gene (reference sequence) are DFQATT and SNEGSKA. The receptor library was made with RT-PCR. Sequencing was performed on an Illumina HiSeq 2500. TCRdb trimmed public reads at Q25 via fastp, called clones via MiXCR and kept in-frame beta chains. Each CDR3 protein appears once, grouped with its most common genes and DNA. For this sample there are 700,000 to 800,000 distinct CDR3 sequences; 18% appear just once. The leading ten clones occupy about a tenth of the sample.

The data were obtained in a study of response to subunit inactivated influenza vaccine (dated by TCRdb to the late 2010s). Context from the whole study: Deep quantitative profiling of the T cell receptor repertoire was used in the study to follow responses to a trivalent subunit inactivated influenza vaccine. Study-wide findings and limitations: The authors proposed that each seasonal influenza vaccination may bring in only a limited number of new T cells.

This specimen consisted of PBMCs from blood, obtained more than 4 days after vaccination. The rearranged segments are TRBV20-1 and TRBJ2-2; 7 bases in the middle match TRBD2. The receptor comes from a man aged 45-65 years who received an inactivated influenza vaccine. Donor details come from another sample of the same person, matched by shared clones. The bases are TGCAGTGCTAGCCGGGGGGTTTCGGACACCGGGGAGCTGTTTTTT. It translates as CSASRGVSDTGELFF.